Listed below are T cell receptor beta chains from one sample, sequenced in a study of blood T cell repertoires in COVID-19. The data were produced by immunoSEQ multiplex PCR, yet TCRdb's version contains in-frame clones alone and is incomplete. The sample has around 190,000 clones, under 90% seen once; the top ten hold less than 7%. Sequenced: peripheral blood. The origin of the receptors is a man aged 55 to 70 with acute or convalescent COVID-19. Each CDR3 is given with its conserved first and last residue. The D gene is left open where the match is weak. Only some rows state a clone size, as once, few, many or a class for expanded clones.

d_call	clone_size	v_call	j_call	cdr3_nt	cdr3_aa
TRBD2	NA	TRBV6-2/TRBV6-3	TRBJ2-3	TGTGCCAGCAGTTTCAAACGGGGGGTTAACACAGATACGCAGTATTTT	CASSFKRGVNTDTQYF
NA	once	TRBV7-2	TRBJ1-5	TGTGCCAGCAGCTTTCCGTCCACCCGAGGGGGATTTGGCAATCAGCCCCAGCATTTT	CASSFPSTRGGFGNQPQHF
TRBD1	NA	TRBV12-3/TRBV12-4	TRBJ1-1	TGTGCCAGCAGCGACAGGGCTGAAGCTTTCTTT	CASSDRAEAFF
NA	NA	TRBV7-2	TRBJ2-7	TGTGCCAGCAGCTTAGGCTCCGGGATTCGGGAGCAGTACTTC	CASSLGSGIREQYF
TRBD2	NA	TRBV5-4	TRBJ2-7	TGTGCCAGCAGCTTGTCGGGGGGGTACCCCGTCGAGCAGTACTTC	CASSLSGGYPVEQYF
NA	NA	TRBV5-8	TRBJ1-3	TGTGCCAGCAGCTTGGCCGTCCTTAGCTCTGGAAACACCATATATTTT	CASSLAVLSSGNTIYF
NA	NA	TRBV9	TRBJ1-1	TGTGCCAGCAGTTTACAGGGGAACACTGAAGCTTTCTTT	CASSLQGNTEAFF
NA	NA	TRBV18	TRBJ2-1	TGTGCCAGCTCAACCCGCGGGGGACAAGACAATGAGCAGTTCTTC	CASSTRGGQDNEQFF
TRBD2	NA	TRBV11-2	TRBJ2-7	TGTGCCAGCAGCTCCCTCTTAGCGGGGGCCTCCTACGAGCAGTACTTC	CASSSLLAGASYEQYF
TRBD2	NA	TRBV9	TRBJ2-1	TGTGCCAGCAGCGTGGAGCGGGGGGGCAGAAATGAGCAGTTCTTC	CASSVERGGRNEQFF
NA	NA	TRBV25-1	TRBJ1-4	TGTGCCACCATGCAGGGATCTAATGAAAAACTGTTTTTT	CATMQGSNEKLFF
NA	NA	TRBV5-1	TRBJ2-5	TGCGCCAGCAGCTTGGGTGACACCTACCAAGAGACCCAGTACTTC	CASSLGDTYQETQYF
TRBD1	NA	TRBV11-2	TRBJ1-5	TGTGCCAGCAGCTTGGGACGGGGGACAGGGGGCGGGAATCAGCCCCAGCATTTT	CASSLGRGTGGGNQPQHF
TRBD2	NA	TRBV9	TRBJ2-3	TGTGCCAGCAGCGCGGGACTAGCTAGTTACACAGATACGCAGTATTTT	CASSAGLASYTDTQYF
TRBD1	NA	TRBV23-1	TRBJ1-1	TGCGCCAGCAGTCAGGATCCCGTCAGGGGGGAGACTGAAGCTTTCTTT	CASSQDPVRGETEAFF
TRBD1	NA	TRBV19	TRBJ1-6	TGTGCCAGTAGTATTCCCAGGACAGGACTAAGCTCCTATAATTCACCCCTCCACTTT	CASSIPRTGLSSYNSPLHF
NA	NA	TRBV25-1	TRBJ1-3	TGTGCCAGCAGTGAATCCAGGATAACTGGAAACACCATATATTTT	CASSESRITGNTIYF
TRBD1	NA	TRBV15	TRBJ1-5	TGTGCCACCAGCAGGGGACAGGGAATATTTGGCAATCAGCCCCAGCATTTT	CATSRGQGIFGNQPQHF
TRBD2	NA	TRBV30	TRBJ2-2	TGTGCCTGGAGTGTATTTGCGGGAGCCGATACCGGGGAGCTGTTTTTT	CAWSVFAGADTGELFF
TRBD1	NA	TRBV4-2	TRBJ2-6	TGTGCCAGCAGCCCCCAATGGGCTACAGGGGGCTTTTCGAAAGGGGCCAACGTCCTGACTTTC	CASSPQWATGGFSKGANVLTF
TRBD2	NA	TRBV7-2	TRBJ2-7	TGTGCCAGCAGCTTAGGACTAGCGGGGGGGGAGCAGTACTTC	CASSLGLAGGEQYF
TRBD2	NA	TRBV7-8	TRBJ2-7	TGTGCCAGCAGCTTCGGGGAGGGCTACGAGCAGTACTTC	CASSFGEGYEQYF
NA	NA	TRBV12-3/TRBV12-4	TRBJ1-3	TGTGCCAGCAGTACCCGGGATGGAAACACCATATATTTT	CASSTRDGNTIYF
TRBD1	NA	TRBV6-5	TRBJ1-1	TGTGCCAGCAGTTACAGGGCGACAGGGTACACTGAAGCTTTCTTT	CASSYRATGYTEAFF
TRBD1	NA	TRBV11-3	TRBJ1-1	TGTGCCAGCAGTCGGACAGGGGAGAACACTGAAGCTTTCTTT	CASSRTGENTEAFF
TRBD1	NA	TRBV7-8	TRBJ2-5	TGTGCCAGCAGCTTAGATTCCGGACAGGGGATCCAAGAGACCCAGTACTTC	CASSLDSGQGIQETQYF
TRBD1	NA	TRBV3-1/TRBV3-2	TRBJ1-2	TGTGCCAGCAGCCAAGAAACAGGGGCTGGTACCTATGGCTACACCTTC	CASSQETGAGTYGYTF
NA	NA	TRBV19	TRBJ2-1	TGTGCCAGTAGCACTTTAGGGACTCGACACAATGAGCAGTTCTTC	CASSTLGTRHNEQFF
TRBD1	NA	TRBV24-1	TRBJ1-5	TGTGCCACGCAGGGGGCCGGTCAGCCCCAGCATTTT	CATQGAGQPQHF
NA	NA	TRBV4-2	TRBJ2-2	TGTGCCAGCTTTGCACAGGGATCGGGTACCGGGGAGCTGTTTTTT	CASFAQGSGTGELFF
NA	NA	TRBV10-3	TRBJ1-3	TGTGCCATCAGTGAGCCGGGAGGGAGTGAAAACACCATATATTTT	CAISEPGGSENTIYF
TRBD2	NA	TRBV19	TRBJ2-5	TGTGCCAGTAGTATTGGGACTAGCGGGGTACTCCAAGAGACCCAGTACTTC	CASSIGTSGVLQETQYF
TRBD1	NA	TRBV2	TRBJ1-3	TGTGCCAGCAGTTACCAACAGGGGCCATCCTCTGGAAACACCATATATTTT	CASSYQQGPSSGNTIYF
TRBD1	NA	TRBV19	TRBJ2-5	TGTGCCAGTAGTATAACAGGGGTTAAGGAGACCCAGTACTTC	CASSITGVKETQYF
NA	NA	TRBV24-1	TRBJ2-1	TGTGCCACCAGTGATCCGGCCAGGGGCAATGAGCAGTTCTTC	CATSDPARGNEQFF
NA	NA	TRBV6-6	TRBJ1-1	TGTGCCAGCAGTTCGCGACCCAGGGCGGCCACTGAAGCTTTCTTT	CASSSRPRAATEAFF
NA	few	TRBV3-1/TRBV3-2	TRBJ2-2	TGTGCCAGCAGCCAAGATCGGACCAGGGAAAGCGCCGGGGAGCTGTTTTTT	CASSQDRTRESAGELFF
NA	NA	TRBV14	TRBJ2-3	TGTGCCAGCAGCCAAGATCGCGGGACGGGCACAGATACGCAGTATTTT	CASSQDRGTGTDTQYF
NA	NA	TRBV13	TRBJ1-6	TGTGCCAGCAGCTATCGGGGGAGCGTCAATTCACCCCTCCACTTT	CASSYRGSVNSPLHF
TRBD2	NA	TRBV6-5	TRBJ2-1	TGTGCCAGCGCATGGACTAGCGACTACAATGAGCAGTTCTTC	CASAWTSDYNEQFF
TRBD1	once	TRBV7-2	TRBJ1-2	TGTGCCAGCAGCTCGGACAGGGGGAACTATGGCTACACCTTC	CASSSDRGNYGYTF
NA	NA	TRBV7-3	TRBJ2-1	TGTGCCAGCAGCTTAGATGGAGACAATGAGCAGTTCTTC	CASSLDGDNEQFF
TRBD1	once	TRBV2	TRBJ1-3	TGTGCCAGCAGTGACGGAGGGCAGGGGGACTCTGGAAACACCATATATTTT	CASSDGGQGDSGNTIYF
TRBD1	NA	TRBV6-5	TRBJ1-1	TGTGCCAGCAGTCCAGACAGGGGTGATACTGAAGCTTTCTTT	CASSPDRGDTEAFF
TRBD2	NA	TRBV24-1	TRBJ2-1	TGTGCCACCAGTGATAGCGGGGGGGCAAATGAGCAGTTCTTC	CATSDSGGANEQFF
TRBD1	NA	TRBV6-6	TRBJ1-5	TGTGCCAGCACTGGAGGGGGCAACCCCCAGCATTTT	CASTGGGNPQHF
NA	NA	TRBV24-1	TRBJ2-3	TGTGCCCCCGTGGGACGGGGGAGAGTTACAGATACGCAGTATTTT	CAPVGRGRVTDTQYF
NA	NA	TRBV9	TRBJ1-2	TGTGCCAGCAGCGTGTCAGGGGACCTCTATGGCTACACCTTC	CASSVSGDLYGYTF
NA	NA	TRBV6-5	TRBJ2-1	TGTGCCAGCAGTTTCACCGGGCCGGCCAGGGGTGAGCAGTTCTTC	CASSFTGPARGEQFF